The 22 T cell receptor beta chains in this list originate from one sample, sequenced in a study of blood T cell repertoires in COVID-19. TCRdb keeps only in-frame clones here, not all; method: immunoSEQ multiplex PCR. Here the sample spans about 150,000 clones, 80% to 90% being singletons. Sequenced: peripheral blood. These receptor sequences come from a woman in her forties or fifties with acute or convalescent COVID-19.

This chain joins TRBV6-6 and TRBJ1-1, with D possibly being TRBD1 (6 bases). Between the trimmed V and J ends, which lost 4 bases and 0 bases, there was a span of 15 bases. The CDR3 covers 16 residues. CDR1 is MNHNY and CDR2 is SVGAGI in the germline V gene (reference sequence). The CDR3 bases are TGTGCCAGCAGTTCCGGCTACAGGGCATTGAACACTGAAGCTTTCTTT. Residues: CASSSGYRALNTEAFF.

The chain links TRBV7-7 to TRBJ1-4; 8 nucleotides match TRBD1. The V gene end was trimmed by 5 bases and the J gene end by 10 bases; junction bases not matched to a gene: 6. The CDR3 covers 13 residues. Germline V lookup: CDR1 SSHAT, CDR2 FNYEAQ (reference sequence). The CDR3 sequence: CASSPDRDGKLFF. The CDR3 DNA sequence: TGTGCCAGCAGCCCGGACAGGGATGGAAAACTGTTTTTT.

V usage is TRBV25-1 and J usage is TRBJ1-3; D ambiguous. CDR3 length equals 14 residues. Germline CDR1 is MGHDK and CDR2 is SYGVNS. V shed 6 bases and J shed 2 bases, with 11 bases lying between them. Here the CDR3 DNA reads TGTGCCAGCAGAAAATCGGGGACTGGAAACACCATATATTTT. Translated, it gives CASRKSGTGNTIYF.

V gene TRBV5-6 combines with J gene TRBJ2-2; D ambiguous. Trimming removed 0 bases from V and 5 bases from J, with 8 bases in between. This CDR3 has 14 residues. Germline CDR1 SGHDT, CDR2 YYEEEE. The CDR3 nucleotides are TGTGCCAGCAGCTTGGCAGGCCCTACCGGGGAGCTGTTTTTT. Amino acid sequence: CASSLAGPTGELFF.

CDR3 in amino acids: CASSSTGGPGGELFF. CDR3 nucleotides: TGTGCCAGCAGTTCCACAGGGGGTCCGGGCGGGGAGCTGTTTTTT. J is TRBJ2-2 and V is TRBV6-5; TRBD1 aligns across 8 bases. V dropped 4 bases and J dropped 7; count of bases not matched to a gene: 8. The CDR3 length is 15 residues. Per germline, CDR1 MNHEY and CDR2 SVGAGI.

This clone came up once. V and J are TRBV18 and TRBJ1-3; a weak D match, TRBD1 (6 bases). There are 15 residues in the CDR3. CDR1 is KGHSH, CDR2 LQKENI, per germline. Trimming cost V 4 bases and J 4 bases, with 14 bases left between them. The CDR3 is CASSQSTGTGNTIYF. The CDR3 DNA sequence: TGTGCCAGCTCACAATCCACAGGGACCGGAAACACCATATATTTT.

This CDR3 reads CAIRGQGFYEQYF. DNA for the CDR3: TGTGCCATCAGGGGTCAGGGCTTCTACGAGCAGTACTTC. The genes are TRBV10-3 and TRBJ2-7; a weak D match, TRBD1 (5 bases). The germline CDR1 and CDR2 sequences are ENHRY and SYGVKD. This CDR3 comprises 13 residues. The V end lost 6 bases, the J end lost 3 bases, and 12 bases lay between the germline ends.

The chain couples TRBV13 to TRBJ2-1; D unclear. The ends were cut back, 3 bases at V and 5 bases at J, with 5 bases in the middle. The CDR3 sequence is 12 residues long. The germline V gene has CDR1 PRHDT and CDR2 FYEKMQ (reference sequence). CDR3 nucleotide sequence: TGTGCCAGCAGCTTTAGTGACAATGAGCAGTTCTTC. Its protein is CASSFSDNEQFF. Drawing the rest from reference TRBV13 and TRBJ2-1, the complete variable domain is AAGVIQSPRHLIKEKRETATLKCYPIPRHDTVYWYQQGPGQDPQFLISFYEKMQSDKGSIPDRFSAQQFSDYHSELNMSSLELGDSALYFCASSFSDNEQFFGPGTRLTVL.

The DNA of the CDR3 is TGTGCCAGCTCACGCGAGGGACAGGGGTACGAGCAGTACTTC. This gives the protein CASSREGQGYEQYF. This rearrangement joins TRBV18 to TRBJ2-7, with 10 bases fitting TRBD1. The germline CDR1 and CDR2 sequences are KGHSH and LQKENI. Unmatched junction bases numbered 4, after V lost 4 bases and J lost 4 bases. This CDR3 comprises 14 residues.

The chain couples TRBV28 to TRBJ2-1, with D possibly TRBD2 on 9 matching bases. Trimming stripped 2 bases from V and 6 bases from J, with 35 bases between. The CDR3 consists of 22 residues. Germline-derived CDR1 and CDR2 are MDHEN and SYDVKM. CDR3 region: CASSLRGQVKLAGYPRPNEQFF. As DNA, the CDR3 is TGTGCCAGCAGTTTAAGGGGACAGGTGAAACTAGCGGGTTACCCTAGGCCCAATGAGCAGTTCTTC.

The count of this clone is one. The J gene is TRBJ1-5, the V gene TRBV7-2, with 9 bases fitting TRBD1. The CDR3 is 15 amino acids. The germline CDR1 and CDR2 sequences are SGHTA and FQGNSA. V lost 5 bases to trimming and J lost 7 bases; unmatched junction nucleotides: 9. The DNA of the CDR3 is TGTGCCAGCAGCCCTGTGACAGGGGGTGGCCAGCCCCAGCATTTT. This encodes CASSPVTGGGQPQHF.

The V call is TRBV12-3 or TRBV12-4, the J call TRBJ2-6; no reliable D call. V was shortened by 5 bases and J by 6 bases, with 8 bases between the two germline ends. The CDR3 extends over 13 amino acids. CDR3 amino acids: CASSPLLANVLTF. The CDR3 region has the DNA TGTGCCAGCAGTCCTCTGTTGGCCAACGTCCTGACTTTC.

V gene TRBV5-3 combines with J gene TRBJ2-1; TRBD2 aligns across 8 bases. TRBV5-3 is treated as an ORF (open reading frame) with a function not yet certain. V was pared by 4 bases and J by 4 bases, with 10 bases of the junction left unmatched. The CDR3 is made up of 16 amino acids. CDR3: CARSEGDSGIYNEQFF. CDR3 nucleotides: TGTGCCAGAAGCGAAGGAGATAGCGGGATTTACAATGAGCAGTTCTTC.

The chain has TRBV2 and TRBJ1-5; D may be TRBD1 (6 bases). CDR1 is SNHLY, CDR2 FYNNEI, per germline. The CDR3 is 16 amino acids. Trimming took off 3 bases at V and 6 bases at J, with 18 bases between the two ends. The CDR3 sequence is CASSDSSYRATQPQHF. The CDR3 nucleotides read TGTGCCAGCAGTGACAGCAGTTACAGGGCTACTCAGCCCCAGCATTTT. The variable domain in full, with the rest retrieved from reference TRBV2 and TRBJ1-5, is EPEVTQTPSHQVTQMGQEVILRCVPISNHLYFYWYRQILGQKVEFLVSFYNNEISEKSEIFDDQFSVERPDGSNFTLKIRSTKLEDSAMYFCASSDSSYRATQPQHFGDGTRLSIL.

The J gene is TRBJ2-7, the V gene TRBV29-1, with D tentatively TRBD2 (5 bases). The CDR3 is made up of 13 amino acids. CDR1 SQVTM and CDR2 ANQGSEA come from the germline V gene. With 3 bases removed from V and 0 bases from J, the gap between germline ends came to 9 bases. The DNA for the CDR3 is TGCAGCGTTGATATAGGGAGCTCCTACGAGCAGTACTTC. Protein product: CSVDIGSSYEQYF.

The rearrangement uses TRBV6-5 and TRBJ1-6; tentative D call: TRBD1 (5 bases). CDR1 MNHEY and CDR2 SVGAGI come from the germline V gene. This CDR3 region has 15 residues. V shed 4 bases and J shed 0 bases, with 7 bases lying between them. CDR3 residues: CASSLDSSYNSPLHF. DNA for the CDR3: TGTGCCAGCAGTTTAGACAGCTCCTATAATTCACCCCTCCACTTT.

CDR3 loop: CASSPSGGNYGYTF. CDR3 DNA: TGTGCCAGCAGCCCCTCAGGGGGCAACTATGGCTACACCTTC. This chain uses TRBV5-4 with TRBJ1-2; 8 bases fit TRBD1. CDR1 SGHNT and CDR2 YYREEE come from the germline V gene (reference sequence). V shed 4 bases and J 2 bases; nucleotides not matched to a gene: 4. This CDR3 is 14 amino acids long. Looking up the rest from reference TRBV5-4 and TRBJ1-2 gives the full variable domain: ETGVTQSPTHLIKTRGQQVTLRCSSQSGHNTVSWYQQALGQGPQFIFQYYREEENGRGNFPPRFSGLQFPNYSSELNVNALELDDSALYLCASSPSGGNYGYTFGSGTRLTVV.

The CDR3: CASSLPRHRPFYEQYF. CDR3 DNA sequence: TGTGCCAGCAGTTTACCTCGACACCGGCCCTTTTACGAGCAGTACTTC. The chain uses TRBV28 and TRBJ2-7; the D is unclear. The V end lost 2 bases, the J end lost 4 bases, and 18 bases lay between the germline ends. CDR1 MDHEN and CDR2 SYDVKM come from the germline V gene. The CDR3 spans 16 residues.

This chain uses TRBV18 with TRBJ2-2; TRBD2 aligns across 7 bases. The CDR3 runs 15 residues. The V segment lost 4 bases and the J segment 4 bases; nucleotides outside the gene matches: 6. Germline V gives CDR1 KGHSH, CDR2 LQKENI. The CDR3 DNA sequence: TGTGCCAGCTCACTGGCTAGCGGAATCACCGGGGAGCTGTTTTTT. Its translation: CASSLASGITGELFF.

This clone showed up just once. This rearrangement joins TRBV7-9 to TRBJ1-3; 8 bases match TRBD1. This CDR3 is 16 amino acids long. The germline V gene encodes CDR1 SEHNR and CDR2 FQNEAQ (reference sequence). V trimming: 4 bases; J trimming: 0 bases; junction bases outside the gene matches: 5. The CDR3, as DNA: TGTGCCAGCAGCTGGGACAGGAGAGGCTCTGGAAACACCATATATTTT. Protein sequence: CASSWDRRGSGNTIYF.

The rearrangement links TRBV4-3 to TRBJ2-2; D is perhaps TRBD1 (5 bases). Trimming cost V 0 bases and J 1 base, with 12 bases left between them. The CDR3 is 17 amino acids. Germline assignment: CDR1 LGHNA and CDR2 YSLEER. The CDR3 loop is CASSQDRPGMNTGELFF. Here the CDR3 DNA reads TGCGCCAGCAGCCAAGATCGACCAGGGATGAACACCGGGGAGCTGTTTTTT.

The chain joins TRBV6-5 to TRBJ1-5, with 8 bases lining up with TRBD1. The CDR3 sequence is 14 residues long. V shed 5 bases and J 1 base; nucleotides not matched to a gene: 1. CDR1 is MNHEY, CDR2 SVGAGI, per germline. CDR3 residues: CASSRTGSNQPQHF. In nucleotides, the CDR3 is TGTGCCAGCAGTAGGACAGGGAGCAATCAGCCCCAGCATTTT.